This T cell receptor (beta chain) was captured in a study of T cells in women clearing cervical HPV infection. The germline gives CDR1 SGHTA, CDR2 FQGNSA. The V end lost 1 base, the J end lost 7 bases, and 10 bases lay between the germline ends. The CDR3 contains 14 residues. A remark on this clone: No antigen is known for it. The CDR3 end falls 3 residues outside the read, so it is completed with the germline J gene.

Using immunoSEQ multiplex PCR, the repertoire was profiled, and TCRdb retains in-frame clones only, with some absent. This sample's table has about 27,000 clones. Whole-study results and caveats: CIN3+ cases had significantly higher TCR richness than controls; evenness did not differ.

The clonotype originates from a woman aged 18 to 75 with a cervical HPV16 infection that either progressed to CIN3+ or cleared (not recorded which). The V call is TRBV7-2, the J call TRBJ2-2; D remains ambiguous. Specimen: blood buffy coat. This CDR3 reads CASSLETDIGELFF. CDR3 bases read: TGTGCCAGCAGCTTAGAGACCGACATCGGGGAG. The full variable domain, its missing parts supplied by reference TRBV7-2 and TRBJ2-2, is GAGVSQSPSNKVTEKGKDVELRCDPISGHTALYWYRQSLGQGLEFLIYFQGNSAPDKSGLPSDRFSAERTGGSVSTLTIQRTQQEDSAVYLCASSLETDIGELFFGEGSRLTVL.